Following are 2 T cell receptor beta chains from one sample sequenced in a study of cytomegalovirus exposure and HLA in healthy donors. 60 Vbeta and 13 Jbeta primers were used in PCR. Data came from immunoSEQ multiplex PCR; TCRdb stores just in-frame clones and leaves some out. In the table there are roughly 120,000 clones, more than 65% of which are singletons. The sequenced sample was PBMCs. These receptors were obtained from a man aged 25 to 45 in good health and CMV-seropositive.

This sequence joins TRBV30 and TRBJ2-5; 8 bases map to TRBD2. The CDR3 consists of 19 residues. The V and J ends lost 1 base and 1 base, in that order; junction bases with no gene match: 17. The germline V gene has CDR1 GTSNPN and CDR2 SVGIG (reference sequence). CDR3 sequence: CAWSGGRGGIAGIQETQYF. The DNA for the CDR3 is TGTGCCTGGAGTGGCGGCCGGGGGGGAATAGCGGGTATCCAAGAGACCCAGTACTTC.

The chain couples TRBV2 to TRBJ2-2, with TRBD1 matching over 11 bases. Trimming removed 6 bases from V and 3 bases from J; junction bases left unmatched: 6. CDR1 is SNHLY, CDR2 FYNNEI, per germline. The CDR3 has 16 amino acids. As DNA, the CDR3 is TGTGCCAGCAGAATCCGGGACAGGGGGGACACCGGGGAGCTGTTTTTT. It specifies CASRIRDRGDTGELFF. Full variable domain (rest looked up from reference TRBV2 and TRBJ2-2): EPEVTQTPSHQVTQMGQEVILRCVPISNHLYFYWYRQILGQKVEFLVSFYNNEISEKSEIFDDQFSVERPDGSNFTLKIRSTKLEDSAMYFCASRIRDRGDTGELFFGEGSRLTVL.